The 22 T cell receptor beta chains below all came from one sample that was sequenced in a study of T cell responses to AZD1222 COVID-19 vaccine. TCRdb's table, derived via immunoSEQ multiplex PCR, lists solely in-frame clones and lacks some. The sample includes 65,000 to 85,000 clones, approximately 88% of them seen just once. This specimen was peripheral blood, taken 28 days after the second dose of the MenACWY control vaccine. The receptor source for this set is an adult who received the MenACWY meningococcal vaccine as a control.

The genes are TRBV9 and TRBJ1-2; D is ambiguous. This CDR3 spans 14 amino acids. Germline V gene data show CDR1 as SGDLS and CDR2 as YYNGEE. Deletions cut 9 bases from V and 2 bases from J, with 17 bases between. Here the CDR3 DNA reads TGTGCCAACAACGTCCTTGGGGAAAACTATGGCTACACCTTC. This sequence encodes CANNVLGENYGYTF.

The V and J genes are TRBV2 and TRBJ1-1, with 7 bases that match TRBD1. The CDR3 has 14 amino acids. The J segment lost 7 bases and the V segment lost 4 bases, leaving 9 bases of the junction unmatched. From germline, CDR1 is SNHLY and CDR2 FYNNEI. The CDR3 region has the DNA TGTGCCAGCAGTGCACGCCAGGGGGGACTTGAAGCTTTCTTT. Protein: CASSARQGGLEAFF.

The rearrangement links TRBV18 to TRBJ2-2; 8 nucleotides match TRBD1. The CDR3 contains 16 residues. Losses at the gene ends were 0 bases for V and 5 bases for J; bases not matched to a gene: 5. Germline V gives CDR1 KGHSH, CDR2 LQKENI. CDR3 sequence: CASSPPSTGGTGELFF. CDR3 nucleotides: TGTGCCAGCTCACCACCGAGTACAGGGGGGACCGGGGAGCTGTTTTTT.

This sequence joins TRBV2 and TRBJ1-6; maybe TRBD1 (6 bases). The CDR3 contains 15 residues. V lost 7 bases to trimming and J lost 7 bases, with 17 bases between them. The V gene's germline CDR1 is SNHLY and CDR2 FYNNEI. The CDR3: CASNSWGGQNSPLHF. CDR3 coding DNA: TGTGCCAGCAACTCGTGGGGGGGCCAGAATTCACCCCTCCACTTT.

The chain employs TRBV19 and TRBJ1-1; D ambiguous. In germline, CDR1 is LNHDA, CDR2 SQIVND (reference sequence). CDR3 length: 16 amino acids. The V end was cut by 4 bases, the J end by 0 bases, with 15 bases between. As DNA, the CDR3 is TGTGCCAGTAGTACCGATAGTTTCGGAATGAACACTGAAGCTTTCTTT. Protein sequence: CASSTDSFGMNTEAFF.

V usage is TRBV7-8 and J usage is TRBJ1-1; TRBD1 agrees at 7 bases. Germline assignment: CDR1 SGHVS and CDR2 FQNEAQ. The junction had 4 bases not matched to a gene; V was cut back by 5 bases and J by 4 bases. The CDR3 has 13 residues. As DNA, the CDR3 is TGTGCCAGCAGCCTCGGGACAGCCACTGAAGCTTTCTTT. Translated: CASSLGTATEAFF. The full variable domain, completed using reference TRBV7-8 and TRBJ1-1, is GAGVSQSPRYKVAKRGQDVALRCDPISGHVSLFWYQQALGQGPEFLTYFQNEAQLDKSGLPSDRFFAERPEGSVSTLKIQRTQQEDSAVYLCASSLGTATEAFFGQGTRLTVV.

Here the CDR3 reads CASSETGIFSYNSPLHF. For the CDR3, the DNA is TGTGCCAGCAGTGAGACAGGAATCTTTTCCTATAATTCACCCCTCCACTTT. The J gene is TRBJ1-6, the V gene TRBV25-1, with a weak D call TRBD1 (6 bases). The CDR3 extends over 17 amino acids. Germline lookup yields CDR1 MGHDK and CDR2 SYGVNS. Trimming took 3 bases from V and 1 from J, leaving 13 bases between them.

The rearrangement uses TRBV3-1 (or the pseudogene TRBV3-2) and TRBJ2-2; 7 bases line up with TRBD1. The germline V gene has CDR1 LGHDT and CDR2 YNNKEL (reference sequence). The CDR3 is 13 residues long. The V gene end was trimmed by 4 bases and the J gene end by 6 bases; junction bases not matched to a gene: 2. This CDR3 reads CASSPTGPGELFF. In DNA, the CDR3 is TGTGCCAGCAGCCCGACAGGGCCCGGGGAGCTGTTTTTT.

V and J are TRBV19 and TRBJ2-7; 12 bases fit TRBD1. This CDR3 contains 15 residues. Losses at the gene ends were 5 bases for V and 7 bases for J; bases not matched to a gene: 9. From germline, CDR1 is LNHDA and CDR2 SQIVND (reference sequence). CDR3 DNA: TGTGCCAGTAGTCCCCCGGGACAGGGGGCCGGGGAGCAGTACTTC. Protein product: CASSPPGQGAGEQYF.

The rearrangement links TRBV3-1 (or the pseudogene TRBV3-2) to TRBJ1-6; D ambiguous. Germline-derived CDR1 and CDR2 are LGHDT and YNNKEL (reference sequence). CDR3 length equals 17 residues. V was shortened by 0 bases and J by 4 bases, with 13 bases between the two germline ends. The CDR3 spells CASSQDPGSGYNSPLHF. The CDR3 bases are TGTGCCAGCAGCCAAGATCCGGGGTCCGGGTATAATTCACCCCTCCACTTT.

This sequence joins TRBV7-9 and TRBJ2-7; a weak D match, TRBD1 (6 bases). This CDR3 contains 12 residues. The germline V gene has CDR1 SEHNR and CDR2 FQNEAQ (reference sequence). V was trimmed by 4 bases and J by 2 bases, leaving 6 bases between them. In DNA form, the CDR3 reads TGTGCCAGCAGCTCAGGGGCCTACGAGCAGTACTTC. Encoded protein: CASSSGAYEQYF.

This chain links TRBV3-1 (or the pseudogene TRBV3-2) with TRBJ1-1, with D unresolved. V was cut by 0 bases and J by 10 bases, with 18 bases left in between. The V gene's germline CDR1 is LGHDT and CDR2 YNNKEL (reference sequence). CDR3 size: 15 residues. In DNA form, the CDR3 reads TGTGCCAGCAGCCAAGATCTGGTCAGAATCGCCGCAGCTTTCTTT. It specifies CASSQDLVRIAAAFF.

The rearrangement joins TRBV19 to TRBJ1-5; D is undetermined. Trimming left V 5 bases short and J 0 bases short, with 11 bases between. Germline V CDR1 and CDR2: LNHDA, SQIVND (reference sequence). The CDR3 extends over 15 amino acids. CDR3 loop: CASSPGGNSNQPQHF. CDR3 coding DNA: TGTGCCAGTAGTCCGGGAGGGAATAGCAATCAGCCCCAGCATTTT.

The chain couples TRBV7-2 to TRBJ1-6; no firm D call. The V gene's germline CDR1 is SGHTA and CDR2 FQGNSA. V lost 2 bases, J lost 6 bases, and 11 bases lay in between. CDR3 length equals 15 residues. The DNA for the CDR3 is TGTGCCAGCAGCTTAACCCAGAAAGTTAATTCACCCCTCCACTTT. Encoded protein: CASSLTQKVNSPLHF.

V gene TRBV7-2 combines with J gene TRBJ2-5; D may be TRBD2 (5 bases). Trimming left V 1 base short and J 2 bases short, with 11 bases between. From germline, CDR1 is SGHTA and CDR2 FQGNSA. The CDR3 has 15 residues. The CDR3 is CASSLDLAQQETQYF. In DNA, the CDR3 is TGTGCCAGCAGCTTAGATTTAGCGCAACAAGAGACCCAGTACTTC.

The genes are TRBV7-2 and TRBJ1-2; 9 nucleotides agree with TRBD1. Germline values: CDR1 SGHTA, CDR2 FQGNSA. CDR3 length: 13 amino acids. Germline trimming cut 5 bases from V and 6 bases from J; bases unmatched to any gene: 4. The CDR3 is CASSPDRGHGYTF. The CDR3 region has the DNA TGTGCCAGCAGCCCGGACAGGGGACATGGCTACACCTTC.

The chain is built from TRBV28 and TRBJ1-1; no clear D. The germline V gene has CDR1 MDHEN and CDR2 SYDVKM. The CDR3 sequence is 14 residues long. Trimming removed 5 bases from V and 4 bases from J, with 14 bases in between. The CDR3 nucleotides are TGTGCCAGCAGTACCCCACAGACGATCACTGAAGCTTTCTTT. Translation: CASSTPQTITEAFF.

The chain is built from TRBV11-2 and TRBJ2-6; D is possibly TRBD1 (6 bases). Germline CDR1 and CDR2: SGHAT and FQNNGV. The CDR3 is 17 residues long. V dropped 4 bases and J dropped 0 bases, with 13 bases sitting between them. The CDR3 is CASSYGQSTSGANVLTF. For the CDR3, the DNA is TGTGCCAGCAGCTACGGACAGTCCACCTCTGGGGCCAACGTCCTGACTTTC.

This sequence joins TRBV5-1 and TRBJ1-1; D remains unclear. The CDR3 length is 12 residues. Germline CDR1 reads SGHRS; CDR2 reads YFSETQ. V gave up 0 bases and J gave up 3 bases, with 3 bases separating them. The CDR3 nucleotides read TGCGCCAGCAGCTTGGCCGACACTGAAGCTTTCTTT. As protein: CASSLADTEAFF.

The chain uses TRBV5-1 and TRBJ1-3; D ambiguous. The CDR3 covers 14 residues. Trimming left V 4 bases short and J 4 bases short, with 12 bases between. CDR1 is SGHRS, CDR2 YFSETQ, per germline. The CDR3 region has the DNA TGCGCCAGCAGCCCTGGACGAGGAGGAAACACCATATATTTT. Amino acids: CASSPGRGGNTIYF. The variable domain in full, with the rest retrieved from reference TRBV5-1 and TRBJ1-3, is KAGVTQTPRYLIKTRGQQVTLSCSPISGHRSVSWYQQTPGQGLQFLFEYFSETQRNKGNFPGRFSGRQFSNSRSEMNVSTLELGDSALYLCASSPGRGGNTIYFGEGSWLTVV.

This CDR3 reads CASSRVYEQYF. DNA of the CDR3: TGTGCCAGCAGCCGAGTCTACGAGCAGTACTTC. V is TRBV7-8 and J is TRBJ2-7; no clear D. Trimming left V 5 bases short and J 3 bases short, with 5 bases between. Germline CDR1 SGHVS, CDR2 FQNEAQ. The CDR3 runs 11 residues.

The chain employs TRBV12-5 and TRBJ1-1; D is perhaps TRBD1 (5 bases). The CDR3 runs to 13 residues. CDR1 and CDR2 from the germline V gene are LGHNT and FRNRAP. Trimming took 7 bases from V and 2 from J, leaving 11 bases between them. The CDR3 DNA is TGTGCTAGTGTGGGGCAGACTAACACTGAAGCTTTCTTT. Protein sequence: CASVGQTNTEAFF.